These 20 T cell receptor beta chains share one sample of origin, sequenced in a study of identical twins' blood T cells. MiXCR was run by TCRdb on the 5' RACE reads, yielding one entry per CDR3 protein. The data contain hundreds of thousands of distinct CDR3 sequences, over 25% of them singletons. Material for sequencing was PBMCs. The receptors were sampled from a woman aged 18-49 years in good health.

The chain couples TRBV2 to TRBJ2-5; TRBD2 might be the D (6 bases). In germline, CDR1 is SNHLY, CDR2 FYNNEI. Trimming left V 4 bases short and J 5 bases short, with 17 bases between. This CDR3 is 15 amino acids long. The CDR3 DNA sequence: TGTGCCAGCAGTGCGAGTTGGGGCGGGACGGAGACCCAGTACTTC. Amino acids: CASSASWGGTETQYF. Variable domain in full (rest from reference TRBV2 and TRBJ2-5): EPEVTQTPSHQVTQMGQEVILRCVPISNHLYFYWYRQILGQKVEFLVSFYNNEISEKSEIFDDQFSVERPDGSNFTLKIRSTKLEDSAMYFCASSASWGGTETQYFGPGTRLLVL.

This clonotype showed up just a few times. The chain is built from TRBV3-1 and TRBJ2-1; D possibly corresponds to TRBD1 (5 bases). Trimming stripped 4 bases from V and 4 bases from J, with 11 bases between. The CDR3 totals 14 residues. Germline CDR1 is LGHDT and CDR2 is YNNKEL (reference sequence). The CDR3 coding sequence is TGTGCCAGCAGCCCCCCGTACAGGTACAATGAGCAGTTCTTC. It is translated as CASSPPYRYNEQFF.

In nucleotides, the CDR3 is TGTGCCAGCAGCCCAGGGGGTAGCCCTGGAAACACCATATATTTT. This sequence encodes CASSPGGSPGNTIYF. The chain uses TRBV4-2 and TRBJ1-3; 7 nucleotides line up with TRBD1. After removal of 4 bases from V and 2 bases from J, the junction contained 5 bases not matched to a gene. Germline loops: CDR1 LGHNA, CDR2 YNFKEQ. This CDR3 comprises 15 residues.

The V and J genes are TRBV2 and TRBJ1-5; D possibly corresponds to TRBD1 (5 bases). Trimming removed 7 bases at V and 0 bases at J, with 13 bases between. Looked up from germline, CDR1 is SNHLY and CDR2 is FYNNEI. This CDR3 comprises 15 residues. The CDR3 bases are TGTGCCAGCACGGGGAGGGGAATTAGCAATCAGCCCCAGCATTTT. Translation: CASTGRGISNQPQHF.

The chain uses TRBV5-1 and TRBJ2-7; 8 bases are a match to TRBD1. CDR3 size: 14 residues. V was pared by 4 bases and J by 2 bases, with 5 bases of the junction left unmatched. Germline V CDR1 and CDR2: SGHRS, YFSETQ. The CDR3 here is CASSEGQGTYEQYF. CDR3 coding DNA: TGCGCCAGCAGCGAAGGACAGGGAACCTACGAGCAGTACTTC. Variable domain in full (rest from reference TRBV5-1 and TRBJ2-7): KAGVTQTPRYLIKTRGQQVTLSCSPISGHRSVSWYQQTPGQGLQFLFEYFSETQRNKGNFPGRFSGRQFSNSRSEMNVSTLELGDSALYLCASSEGQGTYEQYFGPGTRLTVT.

This clonotype was seen at least ten times. This rearrangement joins TRBV20-1 to TRBJ1-2; TRBD1 agrees at 7 bases. Germline CDR1 and CDR2: DFQATT and SNEGSKA (reference sequence). The junction had 5 bases not matched to a gene; V was cut back by 0 bases and J by 7 bases. This CDR3 has 13 residues. Written as DNA, the CDR3 is TGCAGTGCTAGAGAACCGACAGGGCTTGGCTACACCTTC. Its translation: CSAREPTGLGYTF.

This clonotype was recorded many times. The chain carries TRBV20-1 and TRBJ2-3, with 7 bases lining up with TRBD1. The CDR3 consists of 15 residues. Germline CDR1 reads DFQATT; CDR2 reads SNEGSKA (reference sequence). J lost 3 bases, V lost 6 bases, and 12 bases had no gene match. CDR3 region: CSATNPQTGTDTQYF. CDR3 nucleotides: TGCAGTGCCACGAACCCCCAGACAGGGACAGATACGCAGTATTTT.

There are a few counts of this clonotype. V usage is TRBV28 and J usage is TRBJ2-3; 13 bases map to TRBD2. The CDR3 runs 16 residues. CDR1 and CDR2 (germline): MDHEN, SYDVKM. V lost 5 bases to trimming and J lost 7 bases; unmatched junction nucleotides: 9. The CDR3 sequence: CASSPTGLAGHYTQYF. The CDR3 DNA is TGTGCCAGCAGTCCAACGGGACTAGCGGGACACTATACGCAGTATTTT.

This clonotype was picked up a small number of times. The chain recombines TRBV19 with TRBJ1-6; 7 nucleotides agree with TRBD1. With V trimmed by 3 bases and J by 8 bases, 7 bases remained unmatched. In germline, CDR1 is LNHDA, CDR2 SQIVND (reference sequence). The CDR3 length is 15 residues. The CDR3 coding sequence is TGTGCCAGTAGTATTGGTGGGACAGAGCATTCACCCCTCCACTTT. Its protein product is CASSIGGTEHSPLHF. The full variable domain, completed using reference TRBV19 and TRBJ1-6, is DGGITQSPKYLFRKEGQNVTLSCEQNLNHDAMYWYRQDPGQGLRLIYYSQIVNDFQKGDIAEGYSVSREKKESFPLTVTSAQKNPTAFYLCASSIGGTEHSPLHFGNGTRLTVT.

This clonotype has only a few counts. This rearrangement joins TRBV5-1 to TRBJ2-7; 9 nucleotides line up with TRBD1. The J segment lost 0 bases and the V segment lost 7 bases, leaving 5 bases of the junction unmatched. This CDR3 is built from 14 residues. The germline gives CDR1 SGHRS, CDR2 YFSETQ. The CDR3 DNA reads TGCGCCAGCGAGGAGACAGGGGGCTCCTACGAGCAGTACTTC. This codes for CASEETGGSYEQYF.

This sequence joins TRBV30 and TRBJ1-1, with 10 bases aligning to TRBD1. V dropped 7 bases and J dropped 7; count of bases not matched to a gene: 9. Germline CDR1 and CDR2: GTSNPN and SVGIG (reference sequence). The CDR3 spans 13 residues. CDR3 sequence reads: CALYRDRGVEAFF. The CDR3, as DNA: TGTGCCTTATACCGGGACAGGGGTGTTGAAGCTTTCTTT.

This rearrangement joins TRBV6-5 to TRBJ1-2; D is uncertain. CDR1 is MNHEY, CDR2 SVGAGI, per germline. V was clipped by 2 bases and J by 8 bases, with 18 bases between them. The length of the CDR3 is 15 residues. The CDR3 loop reads CASSYAGGRRSGYTF. CDR3 DNA sequence: TGTGCCAGCAGTTACGCGGGAGGGCGGCGCTCAGGCTACACCTTC.

As for this clonotype: Sequence at one end of the junction differs from germline and may be a read error. The chain couples TRBV7-2 to TRBJ2-1, with unresolved D. Looked up from germline, CDR1 is SGHTA and CDR2 is FQGNSA. This CDR3 region has 14 residues. CDR3 DNA: TGTGCTAGCAGCAAAAAATCCAGTCGAAGGGAGCAGTTCTTC. Translating gives CASSKKSSRREQFF.

This chain joins TRBV7-9 and TRBJ2-3; 7 nucleotides match TRBD2. J lost 3 bases, V lost 2 bases, and 14 bases had no gene match. Germline V lookup: CDR1 SEHNR, CDR2 FQNEAQ (reference sequence). The CDR3 is made up of 18 amino acids. CDR3 nucleotides: TGTGCCAGCAGCTTACTCTTAGGTTTGCACGGGAGGACAGATACGCAGTATTTT. Encoded protein: CASSLLLGLHGRTDTQYF.

The chain has TRBV19 and TRBJ1-3; perhaps TRBD1 as D (5 bases). Per germline, CDR1 LNHDA and CDR2 SQIVND (reference sequence). The CDR3 sequence is 21 residues long. Trimming shortened V by 7 bases and J by 4 bases, and 35 bases separated the two germline ends. DNA for the CDR3: TGTGCCAGTACCAAACCGCAGGGAGGAAAGAACACCCCTGGGTCCGGAAACACCATATATTTT. Translation gives CASTKPQGGKNTPGSGNTIYF. Complete variable domain (other parts from reference TRBV19 and TRBJ1-3): DGGITQSPKYLFRKEGQNVTLSCEQNLNHDAMYWYRQDPGQGLRLIYYSQIVNDFQKGDIAEGYSVSREKKESFPLTVTSAQKNPTAFYLCASTKPQGGKNTPGSGNTIYFGEGSWLTVV.

The chain couples TRBV29-1 to TRBJ1-2, with D unresolved. CDR3 length equals 8 residues. The germline V and J ends were trimmed by 4 bases and 7 bases, with 1 base remaining between them. The germline V gene encodes CDR1 SQVTM and CDR2 ANQGSEA. The CDR3 coding sequence is TGCAGCGTTGTTGGCTACACCTTC. Amino acid sequence: CSVVGYTF.

This rearrangement joins TRBV14 to TRBJ2-7; D is unclear. The CDR3 length is 14 residues. Deletions cut 1 base from V and 5 bases from J, with 12 bases between. Per the germline V gene, CDR1 is SGHDN and CDR2 is FVKESK. The CDR3 protein is CASSQVSAANEQYF. CDR3 in DNA: TGTGCCAGCAGCCAAGTGTCGGCCGCGAACGAGCAGTACTTC.

This clonotype has a handful of counts. In nucleotides, the CDR3 is TGCGCCAGCAGCCAACAAGTTTCTAGCGGGAGGTTTTTCTTC. Amino acids: CASSQQVSSGRFFF. The chain joins TRBV4-3 to TRBJ2-1, with 11 bases lining up with TRBD2. Germline V lookup: CDR1 LGHNA, CDR2 YSLEER. This CDR3 region has 14 residues. J was trimmed by 16 bases and V by 2 bases; bases with no gene match: 10.

Ten or more counts support this clonotype. The chain links TRBV6-2 or TRBV6-3 to TRBJ2-1; TRBD2 agrees at 11 bases. V lost 1 base, J lost 7 bases, and 6 bases stayed unmatched. The CDR3 runs to 16 residues. Germline V CDR1 and CDR2: MNHEY, SVGEGT. The chain's CDR3 is CASSYFPSGRLNEQFF. CDR3 DNA sequence: TGTGCCAGCAGTTACTTTCCTAGCGGGAGGTTGAATGAGCAGTTCTTC.

The rearrangement joins TRBV20-1 to TRBJ2-3; 10 nucleotides agree with TRBD2. In germline, CDR1 is DFQATT, CDR2 SNEGSKA (reference sequence). V shed 0 bases and J 3 bases; nucleotides not matched to a gene: 9. The CDR3 sequence is 17 residues long. The CDR3 nucleotides are TGCAGTGCTAGAGATAGCGGGGGGAGAATGGGGACAGATACGCAGTATTTT. Residues: CSARDSGGRMGTDTQYF.